This TCR beta chain is drawn from a study of tumor-infiltrating lymphocytes in primary liver carcinoma. Study details: Between about 4 and 11 cm across, the tumors were all of stage T1-T3 N0M0. Overall study results and limits: Only about 7.5-24% of top clones appeared in all five tumor regions. Paired tumor-adjacent and tumor-blood samples overlapped less than tumor region pairs did.

As to this clonotype: What it binds is not known. A read error may be the cause here, since a much bigger clone is one base away.

With a constant-region primer, TCR beta cDNA was made from 450 to 550 ng of total RNA. Slightly modified ARM-PCR, run as three nested multiplex PCR rounds, produced the TCR beta libraries. With TRBV1-TRBV30 forward primers and a C-beta reverse primer, the first two PCR rounds were run for approximately 10 cycles each. Using its own MiXCR run on the multiplex PCR reads, TCRdb lists one record per CDR3 protein. Found here are about 74,000 distinct CDR3 sequences, roughly two thirds of them singletons; the top ten hold 25% to 35%. Germline V gene sequence: CDR1 DFQATT, CDR2 SNEGSKA (reference sequence). The V gene lost 5 bases and the J gene lost 2 bases, with 19 bases spanning the gap. The CDR3 extends over 16 amino acids. Bulk tissue was left unsorted, and RNA and DNA were co-extracted from 20-30 mg of it. The patients lived with chronic HBV infection and had not yet received any treatment.

Sequencing was performed on liver tumor tissue from sampling region 4. Regarding subset: tumor region T4, right-lateral pole. This clonotype was sampled from a man in his forties or fifties with primary liver carcinoma and hepatitis B virus infection. V and J are TRBV20-1 and TRBJ2-1, with D uncertain. DNA of the CDR3: TGCAGTGCTGAAGCCGATGACTTGAGCCCCTACAATGAGCAGTTCTTC. Protein: CSAEADDLSPYNEQFF.